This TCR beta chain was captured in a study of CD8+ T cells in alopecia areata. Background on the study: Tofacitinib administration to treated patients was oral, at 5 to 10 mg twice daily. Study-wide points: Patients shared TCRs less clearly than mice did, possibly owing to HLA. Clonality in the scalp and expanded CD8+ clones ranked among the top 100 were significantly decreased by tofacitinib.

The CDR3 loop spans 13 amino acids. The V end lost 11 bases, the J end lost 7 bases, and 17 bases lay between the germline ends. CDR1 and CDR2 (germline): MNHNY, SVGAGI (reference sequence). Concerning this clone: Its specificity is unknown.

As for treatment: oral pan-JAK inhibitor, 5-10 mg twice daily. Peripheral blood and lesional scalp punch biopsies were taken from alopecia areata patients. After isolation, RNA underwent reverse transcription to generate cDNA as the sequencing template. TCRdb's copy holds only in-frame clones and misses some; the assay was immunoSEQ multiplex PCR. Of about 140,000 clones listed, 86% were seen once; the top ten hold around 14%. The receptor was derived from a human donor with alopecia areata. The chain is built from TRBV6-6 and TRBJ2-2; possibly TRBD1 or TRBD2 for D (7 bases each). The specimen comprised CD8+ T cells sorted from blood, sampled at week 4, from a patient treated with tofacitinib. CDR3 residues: CAVKQGRGGELFF. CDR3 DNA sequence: TGTGCCGTCAAACAGGGGAGGGGCGGGGAGCTGTTTTTT.